These T cell receptor beta chains were read from a single sample in a study of spatial heterogeneity in lung cancer. MiXCR, applied by TCRdb to the 5' RACE reads, yields one record per CDR3 protein. The top ten clones hold roughly a third of a sample with 45,000 to 50,000 distinct CDR3 sequences, roughly 12% of them seen once. Sequences were derived from PBMCs, sampled at follow-up. Source of these receptors: a male donor with early-stage non-small cell lung cancer. The CDR3 runs from the conserved cysteine through the conserved F or W. The D gene is left open where the match is weak. Only some rows state a clone size, as once, few, many or a class for expanded clones.

j_call	clone_size	d_call	v_call	cdr3_aa	cdr3_nt
TRBJ2-3	few	TRBD2	TRBV5-1	CASSEGLLAGGGTDTQYF	TGCGCCAGCAGCGAAGGATTACTAGCGGGGGGTGGCACAGATACGCAGTATTTT
TRBJ2-7	NA	NA	TRBV12-3/TRBV12-4	CASHPGSSYEQYF	TGTGCCAGTCACCCGGGGAGCTCCTACGAGCAGTACTTC
TRBJ2-1	many	TRBD2	TRBV18	CASSTPSGGRTYNEQFF	TGTGCCAGCTCAACACCGAGCGGGGGAAGAACCTACAATGAGCAGTTCTTC
TRBJ1-5	few	NA	TRBV12-3/TRBV12-4	CASSFGNSNQPQHF	TGTGCCAGCAGTTTCGGGAATAGCAATCAGCCCCAGCATTTT
TRBJ2-3	few	TRBD2	TRBV10-3	CVISESRLAGGPDTQYF	TGTGTCATCAGTGAGTCGAGACTAGCGGGAGGGCCAGATACGCAGTATTTT
TRBJ1-1	many	NA	TRBV29-1	CSVDGGPGTEAFF	TGCAGCGTTGACGGGGGCCCGGGCACTGAAGCTTTCTTT
TRBJ2-1	many	NA	TRBV12-3/TRBV12-4	CASSFLWTRIF	TGTGCCAGCAGTTTCCTATGGACGAGGATCTTC
TRBJ1-1	NA	NA	TRBV7-9	CASTPGARTTEAFF	TGTGCCAGCACGCCGGGCGCTCGGACCACTGAAGCTTTCTTT
TRBJ2-1	many	TRBD2	TRBV29-1	CSVSTSGGNNEQFF	TGCAGCGTCTCGACTAGCGGAGGTAACAATGAGCAGTTCTTC
TRBJ2-7	many	TRBD2	TRBV7-2	CASSLRPGGSYEQYF	TGTGCCAGCAGCTTACGACCGGGAGGGTCCTACGAGCAGTACTTC
TRBJ2-7	NA	NA	TRBV5-1	CASSTRTGREQYF	TGCGCCAGCAGCACCCGTACAGGGCGCGAGCAGTACTTC
TRBJ2-6	NA	NA	TRBV5-5	CASSLIGSGANVLTF	TGTGCCAGCAGCTTGATTGGATCTGGGGCCAACGTCCTGACTTTC
TRBJ1-4	many	NA	TRBV3-1	CASSQGPVNEKLFF	TGTGCCAGCAGCCAAGGGCCAGTTAATGAAAAACTGTTTTTT
TRBJ2-7	few	NA	TRBV18	CASSPRGSYEQYF	TGTGCCAGCTCACCTAGGGGTTCCTACGAGCAGTACTTC
TRBJ1-1	few	NA	TRBV9	CASSPPGRGDTEAFF	TGTGCCAGCAGCCCCCCAGGGCGAGGGGACACTGAAGCTTTCTTT
TRBJ2-5	many	TRBD1	TRBV5-4	CASRSDRGSQETQYF	TGTGCCAGCAGATCGGACAGGGGGTCCCAAGAGACCCAGTACTTC
TRBJ1-1	many	NA	TRBV7-8	CASSVRGTEAFF	TGTGCCAGCAGCGTCAGGGGAACTGAAGCTTTCTTT
TRBJ2-7	few	TRBD1	TRBV3-1	CASSPQGGQGNYF	TGTGCCAGCAGCCCCCAGGGGGGACAGGGGAACTACTTC
TRBJ1-2	many	NA	TRBV15	CATSTNGGRGYTF	TGTGCCACCAGCACGAATGGAGGTCGGGGCTACACCTTC
TRBJ2-2	many	NA	TRBV6-5	CASRVLTTGELFF	TGTGCCAGCAGGGTACTAACGACCGGGGAGCTGTTTTTT
TRBJ1-2	many	NA	TRBV29-1	CSASLEGIGGYTF	TGCAGCGCTAGCTTGGAAGGGATAGGTGGCTACACCTTC
TRBJ1-3	few	TRBD1	TRBV20-1	CSAQDSYRGDTIYF	TGCAGTGCTCAAGACTCCTACAGGGGTGACACCATATATTTT
TRBJ1-2	many	TRBD1	TRBV4-3	CASTPGTGPIYGYTF	TGCGCCAGCACTCCCGGGACAGGGCCTATTTACGGCTACACCTTC
TRBJ2-4	many	NA	TRBV12-3/TRBV12-4	CASSPGLPLEYF	TGTGCCAGCAGCCCCGGACTCCCTCTTGAGTACTTC
TRBJ1-2	many	NA	TRBV20-1	CSAPQGSVGYGYTF	TGCAGTGCTCCCCAAGGTTCTGTCGGCTATGGCTACACCTTC